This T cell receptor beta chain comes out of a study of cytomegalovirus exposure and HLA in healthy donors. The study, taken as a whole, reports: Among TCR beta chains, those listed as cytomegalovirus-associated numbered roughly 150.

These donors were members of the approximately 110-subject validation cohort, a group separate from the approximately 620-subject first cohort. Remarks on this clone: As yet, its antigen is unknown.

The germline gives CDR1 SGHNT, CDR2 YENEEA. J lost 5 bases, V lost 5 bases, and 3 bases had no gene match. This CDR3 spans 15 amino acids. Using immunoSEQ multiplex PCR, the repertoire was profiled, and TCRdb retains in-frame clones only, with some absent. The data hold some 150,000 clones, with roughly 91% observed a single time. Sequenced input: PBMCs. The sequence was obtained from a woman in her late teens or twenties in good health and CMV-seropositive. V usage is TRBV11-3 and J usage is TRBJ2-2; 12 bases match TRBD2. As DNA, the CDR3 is TGTGCCAGCAGCCCCCTAGCGGGAGGGACCGGGGAGCTGTTTTTT. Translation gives CASSPLAGGTGELFF. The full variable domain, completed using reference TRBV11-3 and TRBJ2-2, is EAGVVQSPRYKIIEKKQPVAFWCNPISGHNTLYWYLQNLGQGPELLIRYENEEAVDDSQLPKDRFSAERLKGVDSTLKIQPAELGDSAVYLCASSPLAGGTGELFFGEGSRLTVL.